This TCR beta chain derives from a study of regulatory T cells in long-lasting Graves disease. This CDR3 is 13 amino acids long. Germline-derived CDR1 and CDR2 are LGHNA and YSLEER. Trimming took 3 bases from V and 2 from J, leaving 6 bases between them. CDR3-region Arm-PCR and iRepertoire HTBI primers produced the TCR beta libraries. TCRdb independently ran MiXCR on the multiplex PCR reads; one entry per CDR3 protein. This sample has about 420,000 distinct CDR3 sequences, with 16% found just once. Indicated time point: newly diagnosed GD, antithyroid drugs for less than 3 months. With RNA extracted from PBMCs as input, the TCR library was made. The same sample was also used in a study of T cells in Graves' hyperthyroidism and ophthalmopathy. In that study: When ophthalmopathy did not progress within 18 months, Graves' hyperthyroidism was considered stable. Most thyroid clonotypes expanded above 0.001 appeared in blood too.

The sample in question was peripheral blood mononuclear cells (PBMCs), obtained at new diagnosis, from a patient treated with antithyroid drugs. J is TRBJ2-3 and V is TRBV4-3; the D is unclear. This receptor was identified in a woman in her late teens or twenties with Graves disease. Here the CDR3 DNA reads TGCGCCAGCAGCCAGAGTTACACAGATACGCAGTATTTT. Its protein product is CASSQSYTDTQYF.